These T cell receptor beta chains were read from a single sample in a study of cytomegalovirus exposure and HLA in healthy donors. The data were produced by immunoSEQ multiplex PCR, yet TCRdb's version contains in-frame clones alone and is incomplete. Of 150,000 to 200,000 clones in the sample, 70% to 85% were seen once. The source material was PBMCs. These receptors were taken from a man aged 45 to 65 in good health and CMV-seropositive. The CDR3 runs from the conserved cysteine through the conserved F or W. The D gene is left open where the match is weak. The listing skips clone size in some rows; elsewhere it reads once, few, many or a size class.

>TRBJ2-1|-|-|TRBV29-1
TGCAGCGTTGAAGACTCTTACAATGAGCAGTTCTTC
CSVEDSYNEQFF
>TRBJ1-2|-|TRBD1|TRBV19
TGTGCCAGTAGTACCGGACAGGGGGGCTATGGCTACACCTTC
CASSTGQGGYGYTF
>TRBJ1-6|-|-|TRBV9
TGTGCCAGCAGCGGGCAACAGGGCTCGCATAATTCACCCCTCCACTTT
CASSGQQGSHNSPLHF
>TRBJ1-2|-|TRBD1|TRBV6-1
TGTGCCAGCATTATAACAGGGGGATATGGCTACACCTTC
CASIITGGYGYTF
>TRBJ1-4|-|TRBD1|TRBV11-2
TGTGCCAGCAAGTATGGGTGGAGGGGGCAGGGTGGGGAAAAACTGTTTTTT
CASKYGWRGQGGEKLFF
>TRBJ1-1|-|TRBD1|TRBV18
TGTGCCAGCTCAGTGACAGGGGGCACTGAAGCTTTCTTT
CASSVTGGTEAFF
>TRBJ2-2|-|TRBD2|TRBV11-3
TGTGCCAGCAGCTTAGGACTAGCGGCTAACACCGGGGAGCTGTTTTTT
CASSLGLAANTGELFF
>TRBJ1-2|-|-|TRBV30
TGTGCCTGGAGTGTAACTGGCGGACATAACTATGGCTACACCTTC
CAWSVTGGHNYGYTF
>TRBJ2-1|-|TRBD2|TRBV4-1
TGCGCCAGCAGCCAATCATCTAGCGGGGCCTACAATGAGCAGTTCTTC
CASSQSSSGAYNEQFF
>TRBJ2-5|-|-|TRBV7-9
TGTGCCAGCAGCAGCCCCCTTGGGGGGGGCAGAGAGACCCAGTACTTC
CASSSPLGGGRETQYF
>TRBJ1-4|-|-|TRBV9
TGTGCCAGCAGCGCCGCCGGGATCCGGGGTGAAAAACTGTTTTTT
CASSAAGIRGEKLFF
>TRBJ2-1|few|TRBD1|TRBV7-6
TGTGCCAGCAGCCGGGGACAGGGGGCTTACAATGAGCAGTTCTTC
CASSRGQGAYNEQFF
>TRBJ2-7|few|-|TRBV2
TGTGCCAGCAGTGAGTCGGTCGAGCAGTACTTC
CASSESVEQYF
>TRBJ2-5|-|-|TRBV6-4
TGTGCCAGCAGTGACCGATCCGGGACATCGGAGACCCAGTACTTC
CASSDRSGTSETQYF
>TRBJ2-1|-|-|TRBV7-6
TGTGCCAGCAGCCCCCGGGAGAGCTCCTACAATGAGCAGTTCTTC
CASSPRESSYNEQFF
>TRBJ2-7|few|-|TRBV4-3
TGCGCCAGCAGCCAAGATGTTAAGCCCTCCTACGAGCAGTACTTC
CASSQDVKPSYEQYF
>TRBJ2-6|-|TRBD2|TRBV27
TGTGCCAGCAGTTTAAGGCTCCCACTAGCGGGGGGATCAAGTGGCACTGGGGCCAACGTCCTGACTTTC
CASSLRLPLAGGSSGTGANVLTF
>TRBJ2-7|-|-|TRBV21-1
TGTGCCAGCAGCAGCGAAACTAGCCGAGAGCAGTACTTC
CASSSETSREQYF
>TRBJ2-1|-|-|TRBV6-5
TGTGCCAGCAAGACAGAACTCATCTCCTACGAGCAGTTCTTC
CASKTELISYEQFF
>TRBJ2-7|-|-|TRBV18
TGTGCCAGCTCAGCTCGGACAGATTCCTACGAGCAGTACTTC
CASSARTDSYEQYF
>TRBJ2-7|-|-|TRBV12-5
TGTGCTAGTGGTTTGGCCCCTACCTACGAGCAGTACTTC
CASGLAPTYEQYF
>TRBJ2-7|-|TRBD1|TRBV6-5
TGTGCCAGCAGTCCGGACAGGGGGCCGAGAGTGCAGTACTTC
CASSPDRGPRVQYF
>TRBJ2-7|few|-|TRBV6-6
TGTGCCAGCAGTTATCATGCGACAGGCTCCGAGCAGTACTTC
CASSYHATGSEQYF
>TRBJ1-4|-|-|TRBV4-3
TGCGCCAGCAGCCCCGGACAGCGTAATGAAAAACTGTTTTTT
CASSPGQRNEKLFF
>TRBJ1-4|-|TRBD1|TRBV4-3
TGCGCCAGCAGCCAACGTGACAGGGCAAATGAAAAACTGTTTTTT
CASSQRDRANEKLFF
>TRBJ1-3|-|-|TRBV14
TGTGCCAGCAGCCAAGGACAATCTGGAAACACCATATATTTT
CASSQGQSGNTIYF
>TRBJ1-5|-|TRBD1|TRBV2
TGTGCCAGCAGTTGGGACAGGGGGCCTTTGTCGGGCAATCAGCCCCAGCATTTT
CASSWDRGPLSGNQPQHF
>TRBJ2-7|-|TRBD1|TRBV4-3
TGCGCCAGCAGCCAATGGACAGGGACCTACGAGCAGTACTTC
CASSQWTGTYEQYF
>TRBJ1-3|-|TRBD1|TRBV11-2
TGTGCCAGCAGCCCGGGACAGAGAAACACCATATATTTT
CASSPGQRNTIYF
>TRBJ1-5|-|-|TRBV2
TGTGCCAGCAGTGACAGTTATCAGCCCCAGCATTTT
CASSDSYQPQHF
>TRBJ1-1|-|TRBD1|TRBV5-1
TGCGCCAGCAGCTCCGGGACAGGCACTGAAGCTTTCTTT
CASSSGTGTEAFF
>TRBJ1-1|-|-|TRBV18
TGTGCCAGCTCACCACGAACACATAGAGGGACTGAAGCTTTCTTT
CASSPRTHRGTEAFF